This T cell receptor beta chain appears in the sequencing data of a study of T cells after yellow fever vaccination. Study summary: Fractions with few cells were prepared using SMART-Seq v4 Ultra Low Input.

UMIs were added to TCR cDNA along with a universal primer site when it was made by 5'RACE template switching. Each CDR3 protein gets one entry after TCRdb re-called the 5' RACE reads with MiXCR. The sample lists 200,000 to 300,000 distinct CDR3 sequences, approximately 12% seen once, with about 0.51% in the top ten. Study conclusions and caveats: Researchers report a weaker secondary response that nonetheless peaked faster, day 5 versus 15. Clones that expanded after primary vaccination mostly reappeared after the booster (96% CD4, 80% to 90% CD8).

Deletions cut 1 base from V and 2 bases from J, with 5 bases between. Looked up from germline, CDR1 is SQVTM and CDR2 is ANQGSEA. CDR3 size: 12 residues. In its sample, this clonotype was seen many times. Its antigen is not identified. Source: CD4+ T cells sorted from PBMCs, taken 45 days after the yellow fever booster vaccination. This chain links TRBV29-1 with TRBJ2-5; D unclear. The receptor was isolated from a man aged 25-45 years who received the YFV17D yellow fever vaccine. The CDR3 nucleotides read TGCAGCGTTGAAGGGCAGCAAGAGACCCAGTACTTC. Its protein is CSVEGQQETQYF.